This is a list of T cell receptor beta chains from one sample in a study of vaccination and CD4 T cells after COVID-19. These receptors are not linked to any known antigen. Each CDR3 protein gets one entry after TCRdb re-called the PCR reads with MiXCR. Of about 11,000 distinct CDR3 sequences in the sample, less than 65% were seen once. The sample comprised CD4+ T cells from blood, cultured in vitro. Receptors were obtained from a human donor who had recovered from COVID-19. Both conserved end residues are part of each CDR3. The D gene is left open where the match is weak. Size is omitted from some rows. Given values are once, few, many or a class for expanded clones.

TRBD1	NA	TRBV28	TRBJ1-4	CASSGDRGEKLFF	TGTGCCAGCAGTGGGGACAGGGGTGAAAAACTGTTTTTT
NA	NA	TRBV7-2	TRBJ2-7	CASTNWGYEQYF	TGTGCCAGCACTAACTGGGGCTACGAGCAGTACTTC
NA	NA	TRBV28	TRBJ2-1	CASSRSWTQVWGYNEQFF	TGTGCCAGCAGCCGGTCCTGGACCCAAGTTTGGGGGTACAATGAGCAGTTCTTC
NA	NA	TRBV20-1	TRBJ1-5	CSARPGNQPQHF	TGCAGTGCCAGACCGGGGAACCAGCCCCAGCATTTT
NA	few	TRBV15	TRBJ2-7	CATSRDPRENYEQYF	TGTGCCACCAGCAGAGACCCCCGGGAGAACTACGAGCAGTACTTC
NA	NA	TRBV7-2	TRBJ1-2	CASSLTPRDRRGYTF	TGTGCCAGCAGCCTAACCCCACGGGACCGTCGGGGCTACACCTTC
NA	few	TRBV7-9	TRBJ2-3	CASSRSAGRSDTQYF	TGTGCCAGCAGCAGATCCGCCGGTCGATCAGATACGCAGTATTTT
TRBD1	NA	TRBV19	TRBJ2-7	CASSPTGDEQYF	TGTGCCAGTAGTCCGACAGGGGACGAGCAGTACTTC
TRBD2	NA	TRBV20-1	TRBJ2-7	CSARPATGTRRYEQYF	TGCAGTGCTAGACCCGCTACCGGGACTAGGAGATACGAGCAGTACTTC
TRBD1	NA	TRBV29-1	TRBJ1-2	CSVVRTGGFSGYTF	TGCAGCGTTGTCCGGACAGGGGGCTTCTCTGGCTACACCTTC
NA	NA	TRBV19	TRBJ2-4	CASSIRRAGGIQYF	TGTGCCAGTAGTATAAGGAGGGCCGGGGGTATTCAGTACTTC
NA	once	TRBV28	TRBJ1-1	CASSLPESRTEAFF	TGTGCCAGCAGTTTGCCTGAATCGCGGACTGAAGCTTTCTTT
NA	few	TRBV29-1	TRBJ2-7	CSGQDGNYEQYF	TGCAGCGGCCAGGACGGGAACTACGAGCAGTACTTC
NA	NA	TRBV4-2	TRBJ2-6	CATGGGANVLTF	TGTGCCACCGGGGGAGGGGCCAACGTCCTGACTTTC
NA	NA	TRBV15	TRBJ1-3	CATSREGRVGNTIYF	TGTGCCACCAGCAGAGAAGGGAGGGTTGGAAACACCATATATTTT
NA	NA	TRBV28	TRBJ1-5	CASSRNSNQPQHF	TGTGCCAGCAGCCGAAATAGCAATCAGCCCCAGCATTTT
TRBD2	NA	TRBV5-1	TRBJ2-3	CASSYSGRTQYF	TGCGCCAGCAGTTATAGCGGGAGGACGCAGTATTTT
TRBD2	NA	TRBV27	TRBJ2-1	CASSGGLAGGGEQFF	TGTGCCAGCAGTGGAGGACTAGCGGGAGGGGGTGAGCAGTTCTTC
NA	NA	TRBV20-1	TRBJ2-3	CSARMGGPEDTQYF	TGCAGTGCTAGAATGGGCGGGCCTGAAGATACGCAGTATTTT
TRBD2	NA	TRBV29-1	TRBJ2-3	CSVCLAGGSDTQYF	TGCAGCGTTTGTCTAGCGGGAGGGTCAGATACGCAGTATTTT
NA	medium-sized	TRBV7-8	TRBJ2-7	CASSLYAQSYEQYF	TGTGCCAGCAGCTTATATGCCCAATCGTACGAGCAGTACTTC
NA	NA	TRBV7-3	TRBJ2-3	CASSYDRDTQYF	TGTGCCAGCAGCTATGACCGGGACACGCAGTATTTT
TRBD1	once	TRBV2	TRBJ2-1	CASTGQGATYYNEQFF	TGTGCCAGCACGGGACAGGGGGCCACCTACTACAATGAGCAGTTCTTC
NA	NA	TRBV28	TRBJ1-4	CASSGGATNEKLFF	TGTGCCAGCAGTGGGGGAGCAACTAATGAAAAACTGTTTTTT
TRBD2	NA	TRBV4-3	TRBJ2-7	CASSNLLAGVDEQYF	TGCGCCAGCAGCAACTTACTAGCGGGAGTTGACGAGCAGTACTTC
NA	NA	TRBV2	TRBJ2-7	CASSDEGSHPIF	TGTGCCAGCAGTGACGAAGGATCCCACCCAATCTTC
TRBD1	few	TRBV6-1	TRBJ1-5	CASRGGGQDNQPQHF	TGTGCCAGCAGAGGAGGGGGACAGGACAATCAGCCCCAGCATTTT
TRBD1	few	TRBV25-1	TRBJ1-5	CASSATGGVQPQHF	TGTGCCAGCAGTGCCACAGGGGGCGTGCAGCCCCAGCATTTT
NA	NA	TRBV10-3	TRBJ2-3	CAIGAAPGTQYF	TGTGCCATCGGAGCGGCCCCAGGGACGCAGTATTTT
NA	few	TRBV20-1	TRBJ2-5	CSARVDGERETQYF	TGCAGTGCTAGAGTAGACGGAGAGAGGGAGACCCAGTACTTC
NA	NA	TRBV20-1	TRBJ1-1	CSARDQRGGNTEAFF	TGCAGTGCTAGAGATCAAAGAGGGGGGAACACTGAAGCTTTCTTT
TRBD1	NA	TRBV6-1	TRBJ2-3	CASYQTGVSDTQYF	TGTGCCAGTTACCAGACAGGGGTTTCAGATACGCAGTATTTT
NA	NA	TRBV7-2	TRBJ1-2	CASSLASYGYTF	TGTGCCAGCAGCTTAGCTTCCTATGGCTACACCTTC
NA	few	TRBV27	TRBJ2-7	CASSLSFQRANYEQYF	TGTGCCAGCAGTTTATCGTTCCAGCGGGCGAACTACGAGCAGTACTTC